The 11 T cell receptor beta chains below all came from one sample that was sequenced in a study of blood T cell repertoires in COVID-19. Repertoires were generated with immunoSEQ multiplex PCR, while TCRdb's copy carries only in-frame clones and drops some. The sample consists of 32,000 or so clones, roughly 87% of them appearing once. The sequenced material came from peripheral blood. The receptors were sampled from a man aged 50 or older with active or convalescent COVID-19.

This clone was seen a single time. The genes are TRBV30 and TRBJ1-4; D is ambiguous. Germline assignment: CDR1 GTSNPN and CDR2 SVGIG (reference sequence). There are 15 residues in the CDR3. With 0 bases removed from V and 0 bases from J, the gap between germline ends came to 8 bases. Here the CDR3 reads CAWSVTGSTNEKLFF. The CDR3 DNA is TGTGCCTGGAGTGTTACGGGGTCAACTAATGAAAAACTGTTTTTT. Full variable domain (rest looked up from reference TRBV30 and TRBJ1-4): SQTIHQWPATLVQPVGSPLSLECTVEGTSNPNLYWYRQAAGRGLQLLFYSVGIGQISSEVPQNLSASRPQDRQFILSSKKLLLSDSGFYLCAWSVTGSTNEKLFFGSGTQLSVL.

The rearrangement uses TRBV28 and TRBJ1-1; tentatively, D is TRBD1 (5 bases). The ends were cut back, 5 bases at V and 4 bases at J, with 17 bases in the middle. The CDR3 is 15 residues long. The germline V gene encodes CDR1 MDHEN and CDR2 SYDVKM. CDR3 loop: CASSPPGGMGTEAFF. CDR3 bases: TGTGCCAGCAGTCCCCCGGGGGGGATGGGCACTGAAGCTTTCTTT.

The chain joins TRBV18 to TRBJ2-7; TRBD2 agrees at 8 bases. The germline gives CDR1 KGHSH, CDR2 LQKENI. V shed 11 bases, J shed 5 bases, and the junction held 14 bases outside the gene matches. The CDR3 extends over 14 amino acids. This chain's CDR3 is CAASTSGREDEQYF. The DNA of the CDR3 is TGTGCCGCTTCCACAAGCGGGAGAGAGGACGAGCAGTACTTC.

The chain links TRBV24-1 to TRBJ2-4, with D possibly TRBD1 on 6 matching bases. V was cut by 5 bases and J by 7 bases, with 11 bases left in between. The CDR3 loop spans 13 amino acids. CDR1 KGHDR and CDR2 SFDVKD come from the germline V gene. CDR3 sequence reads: CATSAGQGNIQYF. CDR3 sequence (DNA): TGTGCCACCAGTGCCGGGCAGGGGAACATTCAGTACTTC.

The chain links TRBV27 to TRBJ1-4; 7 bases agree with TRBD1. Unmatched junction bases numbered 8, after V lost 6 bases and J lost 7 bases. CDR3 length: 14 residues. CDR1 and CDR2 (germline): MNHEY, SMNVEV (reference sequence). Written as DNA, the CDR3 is TGTGCCAGCAGGCGACAGGGCCTTGGTGAAAAACTGTTTTTT. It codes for CASRRQGLGEKLFF.

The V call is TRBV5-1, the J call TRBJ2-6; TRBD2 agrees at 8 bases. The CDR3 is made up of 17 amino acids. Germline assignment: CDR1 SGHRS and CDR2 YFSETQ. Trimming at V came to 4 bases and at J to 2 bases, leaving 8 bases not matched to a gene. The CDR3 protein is CASSPGGGVAGANVLTF. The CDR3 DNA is TGCGCCAGCAGCCCGGGGGGGGGCGTTGCTGGGGCCAACGTCCTGACTTTC. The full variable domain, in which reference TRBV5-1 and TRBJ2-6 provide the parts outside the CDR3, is KAGVTQTPRYLIKTRGQQVTLSCSPISGHRSVSWYQQTPGQGLQFLFEYFSETQRNKGNFPGRFSGRQFSNSRSEMNVSTLELGDSALYLCASSPGGGVAGANVLTFGAGSRLTVL.

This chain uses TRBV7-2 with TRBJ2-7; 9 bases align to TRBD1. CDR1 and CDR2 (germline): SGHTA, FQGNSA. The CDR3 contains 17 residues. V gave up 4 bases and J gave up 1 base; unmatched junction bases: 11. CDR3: CASSSLGNRGRSYEQYF. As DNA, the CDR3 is TGTGCCAGCAGCTCCCTCGGGAACAGGGGGCGTTCCTACGAGCAGTACTTC.

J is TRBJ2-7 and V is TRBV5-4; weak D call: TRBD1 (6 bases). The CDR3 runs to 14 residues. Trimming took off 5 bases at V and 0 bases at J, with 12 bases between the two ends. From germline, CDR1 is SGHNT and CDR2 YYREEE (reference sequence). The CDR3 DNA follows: TGTGCCAGCAGAACCGGGACAAACTCCTACGAGCAGTACTTC. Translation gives CASRTGTNSYEQYF.

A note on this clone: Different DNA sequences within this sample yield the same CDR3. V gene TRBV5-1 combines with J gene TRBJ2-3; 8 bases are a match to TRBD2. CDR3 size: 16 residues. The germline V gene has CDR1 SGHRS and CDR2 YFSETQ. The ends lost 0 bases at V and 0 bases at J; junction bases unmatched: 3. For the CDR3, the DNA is TGCGCCAGCAGCTTGGGACTAGCGATAAGCACAGATACGCAGTATTTT. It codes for CASSLGLAISTDTQYF.

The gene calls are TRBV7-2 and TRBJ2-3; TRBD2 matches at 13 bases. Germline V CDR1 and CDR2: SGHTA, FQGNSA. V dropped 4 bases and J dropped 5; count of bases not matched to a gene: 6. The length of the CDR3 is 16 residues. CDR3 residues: CASSSGLAGRGDTQYF. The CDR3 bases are TGTGCCAGCAGCTCGGGACTAGCGGGAAGGGGAGATACGCAGTATTTT.

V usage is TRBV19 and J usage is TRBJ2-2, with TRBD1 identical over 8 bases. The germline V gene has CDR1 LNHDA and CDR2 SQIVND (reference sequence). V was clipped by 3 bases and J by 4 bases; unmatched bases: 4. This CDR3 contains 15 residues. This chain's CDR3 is CASSMVTGVTGELFF. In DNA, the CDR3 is TGTGCCAGTAGTATGGTGACAGGGGTCACCGGGGAGCTGTTTTTT. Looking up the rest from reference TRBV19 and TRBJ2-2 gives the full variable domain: DGGITQSPKYLFRKEGQNVTLSCEQNLNHDAMYWYRQDPGQGLRLIYYSQIVNDFQKGDIAEGYSVSREKKESFPLTVTSAQKNPTAFYLCASSMVTGVTGELFFGEGSRLTVL.